Shown below are 6 T cell receptor beta chains from a single sample sequenced in a study of OX40 agonist ivuxolimab in advanced cancers. TCRdb's copy holds only in-frame clones and misses some; the assay was immunoSEQ multiplex PCR. This sample has about 140,000 clones, with about nine tenths found just once. The sample here was CD4+ or CD8+ T cells sorted from blood, taken in a trial of the OX40 agonist ivuxolimab. The source of these receptors is an adult with an advanced solid tumor such as melanoma, head and neck, liver or kidney cancer.

The CDR3 region has the DNA TGTGCCAGCAGCTGGGGGACAGGCGCTTATGGCTACACCTTC. It encodes CASSWGTGAYGYTF. The genes are TRBV5-4 and TRBJ1-2, with 8 bases lining up with TRBD1. J gave up 5 bases and V 3 bases, and 6 bases lay outside the gene matches. Germline lookup yields CDR1 SGHNT and CDR2 YYREEE (reference sequence). The CDR3 spans 14 residues. Looking up the rest from reference TRBV5-4 and TRBJ1-2 gives the full variable domain: ETGVTQSPTHLIKTRGQQVTLRCSSQSGHNTVSWYQQALGQGPQFIFQYYREEENGRGNFPPRFSGLQFPNYSSELNVNALELDDSALYLCASSWGTGAYGYTFGSGTRLTVV.

The chain joins TRBV12-1 to TRBJ2-6; TRBD2 is taken as the D call from the table, unchecked against the DNA. TRBV12-1 is a pseudogene segment. The CDR3 is 20 amino acids. Here the CDR3 DNA reads TGTGCCAGCAGCTTCCACCCGTTGAGCGGGTGCCACTCTGGGGCCAACGTCCTGACTTTC. Translation: CASSFHPLSGCHSGANVLTF.

CDR3 sequence: CASTGQPVSDEQFF. CDR3 in DNA: TGTGCCAGTACCGGACAGCCGGTTAGCGATGAGCAGTTCTTC. The rearrangement uses TRBV19 and TRBJ2-1, with a possible D match to TRBD1 (6 bases). The germline V gene has CDR1 LNHDA and CDR2 SQIVND (reference sequence). V was clipped by 7 bases and J by 8 bases, with 18 bases between them. The CDR3 has 14 residues.

The chain couples TRBV7-3 to TRBJ2-3; perhaps D is TRBD1 or TRBD2 (5 bases each). Germline CDR1 SGHTA, CDR2 FQGTGA. The CDR3 is 13 amino acids. V was trimmed by 4 bases and J by 2 bases, leaving 7 bases between them. The CDR3 coding sequence is TGTGCCAGCAGCTCAGGGACCACAGATACGCAGTATTTT. Amino acids: CASSSGTTDTQYF.

This rearrangement joins TRBV19 to TRBJ2-6; D gene unclear. Germline CDR1 reads LNHDA; CDR2 reads SQIVND (reference sequence). The length of the CDR3 is 14 residues. With 3 bases removed from V and 0 bases from J, the gap between germline ends came to 3 bases. The CDR3 here is CASSITSGANVLTF. The CDR3 DNA sequence: TGTGCCAGTAGTATTACCTCTGGGGCCAACGTCCTGACTTTC.

V is TRBV6-5 and J is TRBJ1-3; D might be TRBD1 (5 bases). The CDR3 is 14 residues long. V shed 5 bases and J shed 0 bases, with 8 bases lying between them. Per germline, CDR1 MNHEY and CDR2 SVGAGI. CDR3 region: CASSPGHSGNTIYF. The DNA of the CDR3 is TGTGCCAGCAGTCCAGGGCACTCTGGAAACACCATATATTTT.